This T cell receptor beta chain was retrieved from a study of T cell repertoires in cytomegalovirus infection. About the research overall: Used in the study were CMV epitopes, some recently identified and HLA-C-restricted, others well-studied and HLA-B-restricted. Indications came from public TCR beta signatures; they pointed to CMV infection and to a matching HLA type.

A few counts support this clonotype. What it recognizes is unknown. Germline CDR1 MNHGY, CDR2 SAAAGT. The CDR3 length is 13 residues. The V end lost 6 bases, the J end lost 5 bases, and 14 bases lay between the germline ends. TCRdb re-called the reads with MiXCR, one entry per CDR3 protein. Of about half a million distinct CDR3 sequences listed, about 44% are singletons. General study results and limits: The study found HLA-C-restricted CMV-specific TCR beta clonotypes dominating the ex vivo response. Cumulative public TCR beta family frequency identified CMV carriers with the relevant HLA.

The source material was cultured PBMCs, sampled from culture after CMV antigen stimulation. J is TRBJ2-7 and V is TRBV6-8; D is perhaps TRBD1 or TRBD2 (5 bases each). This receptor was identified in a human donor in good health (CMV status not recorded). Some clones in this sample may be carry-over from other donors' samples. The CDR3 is CASRKGTRNEQYF. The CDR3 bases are TGTGCCAGCAGAAAAGGGACCAGAAACGAGCAGTACTTC.